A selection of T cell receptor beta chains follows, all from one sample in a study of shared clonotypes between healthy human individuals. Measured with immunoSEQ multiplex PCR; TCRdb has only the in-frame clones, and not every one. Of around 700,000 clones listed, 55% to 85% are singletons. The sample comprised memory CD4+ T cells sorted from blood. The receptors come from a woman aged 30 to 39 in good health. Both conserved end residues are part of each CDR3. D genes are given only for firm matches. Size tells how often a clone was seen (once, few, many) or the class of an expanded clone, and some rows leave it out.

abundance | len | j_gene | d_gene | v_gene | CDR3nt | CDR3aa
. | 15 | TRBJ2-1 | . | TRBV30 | TGTGCCTGGATAGTAAGGGGTAGGTCCTACAATGAGCAGTTCTTC | CAWIVRGRSYNEQFF
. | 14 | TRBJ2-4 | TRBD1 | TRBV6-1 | TGTGCCAGCAGCGAGGACAGGCTAAAAAACATTCAGTACTTC | CASSEDRLKNIQYF
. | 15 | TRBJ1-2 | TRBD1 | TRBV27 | TGTGCCAGCAGTTTTGCGGACAGGGCGAACTATGGCTACACCTTC | CASSFADRANYGYTF
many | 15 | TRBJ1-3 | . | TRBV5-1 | TGCGCCAGCAGCTCGGACAGCGGTTCTGGAAACACCATATATTTT | CASSSDSGSGNTIYF
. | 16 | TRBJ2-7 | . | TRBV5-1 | TGCGCCAGCAGCTTGGACCGGGCGGGGGCCGGTGGCGAGCAGTACTTC | CASSLDRAGAGGEQYF
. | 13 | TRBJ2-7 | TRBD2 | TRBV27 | TGTGCCAGCAGTTTACGGGGGACTAACGAGCAGTACTTC | CASSLRGTNEQYF
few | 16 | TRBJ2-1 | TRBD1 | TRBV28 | TGTGCCAGCAGATCCCCCGGGACAGGGCGTCACAATGAGCAGTTCTTC | CASRSPGTGRHNEQFF
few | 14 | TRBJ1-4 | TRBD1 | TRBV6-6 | TGTGCCAGCACTCGGACAGGGGCGGGAGAAAAACTGTTTTTT | CASTRTGAGEKLFF
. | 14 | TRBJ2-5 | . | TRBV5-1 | TGCGCCAGCAGCTTGGGGGCAGGGAGAGAGACCCAGTACTTC | CASSLGAGRETQYF
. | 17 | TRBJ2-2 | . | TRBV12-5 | TGTGCTAGTGGTTTGACAGGGATTGGAGCGAACACCGGGGAGCTGTTTTTT | CASGLTGIGANTGELFF
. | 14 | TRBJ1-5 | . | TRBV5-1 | TGCGCCAGCAGCTTGGCCGAGGGTACTGGGCCCCAGCATTTT | CASSLAEGTGPQHF
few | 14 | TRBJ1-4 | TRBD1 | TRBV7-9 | TGTGCCAGCAGTCCCGGGACAGCTAATGAAAAACTGTTTTTT | CASSPGTANEKLFF
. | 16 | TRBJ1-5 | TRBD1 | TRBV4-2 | TGTGCCAGCAGCCAAGAGGTTACAGGGGGCCAACAGCCCCAGCATTTT | CASSQEVTGGQQPQHF
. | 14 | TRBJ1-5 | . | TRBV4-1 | TGCGCCAGCAGCCTAGGGCGGGGCTCTCAGCCCCAGCATTTT | CASSLGRGSQPQHF
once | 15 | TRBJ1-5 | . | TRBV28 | TGTGCCAGCAGGGTCGCTCAGGGTGGCAATCAGCCCCAGCATTTT | CASRVAQGGNQPQHF
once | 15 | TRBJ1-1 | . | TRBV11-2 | TGTGCCAGCAGCTTAGATCGGACACCGAACACTGAAGCTTTCTTT | CASSLDRTPNTEAFF
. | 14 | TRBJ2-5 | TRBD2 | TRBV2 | TGTGCCAGCAGTGTCGGACTAGCGGGAGAGACCCAGTACTTC | CASSVGLAGETQYF
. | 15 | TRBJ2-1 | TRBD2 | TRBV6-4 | TGTGCCAGCAGTGAACTAGCGGGAGCAGGTGATGAGCAGTTCTTC | CASSELAGAGDEQFF
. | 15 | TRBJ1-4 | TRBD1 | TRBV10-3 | TGTGCCATCAGTGCCCAGACAGGGAATAATGAAAAACTGTTTTTT | CAISAQTGNNEKLFF
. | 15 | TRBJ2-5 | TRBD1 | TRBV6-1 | TGTGCCAGCAGTGAACGGTTAGGGGGCGGCGAGACCCAGTACTTC | CASSERLGGGETQYF
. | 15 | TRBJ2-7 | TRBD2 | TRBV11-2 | TGTGCCAGCAGCTCGGGGACTAGCGGGAGTACCGAGCAGTACTTC | CASSSGTSGSTEQYF
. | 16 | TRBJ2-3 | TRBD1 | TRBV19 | TGTGCCAGCCAGGACAGGGGGGCCACTAGCACAGATACGCAGTATTTT | CASQDRGATSTDTQYF
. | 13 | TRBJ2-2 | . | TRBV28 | TGTGCCAGCAGGAGGGCAGTCACCGGGGAGCTGTTTTTT | CASRRAVTGELFF
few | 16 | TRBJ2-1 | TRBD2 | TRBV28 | TGTGCCAGCAGTTTATCTAGCGGGAGGGCCGGCCATGAGCAGTTCTTC | CASSLSSGRAGHEQFF
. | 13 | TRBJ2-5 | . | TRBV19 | TGTGCCAGTAGTAGTGGGTTAGAAGAGACCCAGTACTTC | CASSSGLEETQYF
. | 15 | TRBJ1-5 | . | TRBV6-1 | TGTGCCAGCAGTGAAGCAGGGGGTCGCAATCAGCCCCAGCATTTT | CASSEAGGRNQPQHF
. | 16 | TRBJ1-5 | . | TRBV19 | TGTGCCAGTAAAAACAACGCCGGACAGTGGAATCAGCCCCAGCATTTT | CASKNNAGQWNQPQHF
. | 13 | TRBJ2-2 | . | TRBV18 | TGTGCCAGCTCACCGCAGCACACCGGGGAGCTGTTTTTT | CASSPQHTGELFF
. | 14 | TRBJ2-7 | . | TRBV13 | TGTGCCAGCAGCGGACGACTGGGAACCTACGAGCAGTACTTC | CASSGRLGTYEQYF
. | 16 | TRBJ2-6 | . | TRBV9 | TGTGCCAGCAGCGGTACTTTCGGTGCGGGGGCCAACGTCCTGACTTTC | CASSGTFGAGANVLTF
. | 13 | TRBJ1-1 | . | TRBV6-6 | TGTGCCAGCAGCACCCTCTCTCACACTGAAGCTTTCTTT | CASSTLSHTEAFF
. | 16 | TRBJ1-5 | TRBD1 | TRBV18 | TGTGCCAGCTCACCACCGGGGGACAGGGTCAATCAGCCCCAGCATTTT | CASSPPGDRVNQPQHF
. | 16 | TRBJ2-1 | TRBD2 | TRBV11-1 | TGTGCCAGCAGCTCGCTACTAGCGGGAACGCGGAATGAGCAGTTCTTC | CASSSLLAGTRNEQFF
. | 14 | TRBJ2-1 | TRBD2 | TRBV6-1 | TGTGCCAGCAGTCGGACTAGCGGGAGCAATGAGCAGTTCTTC | CASSRTSGSNEQFF
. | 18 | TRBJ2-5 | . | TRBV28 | TGTGCCAGCAGTTCCCGGCAGGTCTGGCCGGGCCTCCGGGAGACCCAGTACTTC | CASSSRQVWPGLRETQYF
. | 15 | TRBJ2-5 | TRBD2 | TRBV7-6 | TGTGCCAGCAGCTCATCGCGGACTAGCAAAGAGACCCAGTACTTC | CASSSSRTSKETQYF
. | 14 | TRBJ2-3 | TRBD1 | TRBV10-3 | TGTGCCATCAGGGAGACAGGGAGCACAGATACGCAGTATTTT | CAIRETGSTDTQYF
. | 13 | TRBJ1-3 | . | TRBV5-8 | TGTGCCAGCAGCTTGTGGGATGGAAACACCATATATTTT | CASSLWDGNTIYF
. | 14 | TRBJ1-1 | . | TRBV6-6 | TGTGCCAGCAGCGCTATCAGATCGAACACTGAAGCTTTCTTT | CASSAIRSNTEAFF
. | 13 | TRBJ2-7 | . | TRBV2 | TGTGCCAGCATGGGACCCAGATCCTACGAGCAGTACTTC | CASMGPRSYEQYF
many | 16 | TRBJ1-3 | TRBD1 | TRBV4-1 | TGCGCCAGCAGCCAAGCCCAACAGGGGGCTGGAAACACCATATATTTT | CASSQAQQGAGNTIYF